This is a list of T cell receptor beta chains from one sample in a study of spatial heterogeneity in lung cancer. TCRdb itself ran the 5' RACE reads through MiXCR, one entry per CDR3 protein. In the table there are about 78,000 distinct CDR3 sequences, around 7.8% of which are singletons. Sequenced material: PBMCs, taken at surgery. These receptor sequences come from a male donor with early-stage non-small cell lung cancer. Both conserved end residues are part of each CDR3.

>TRBV5-1
CASSSSPAETQYF
>TRBV19
CASSMRGGVTSTDTQYF
>TRBV24-1
CATSDEEMGYTF
>TRBV6-1
CASSAPGLAFYEQYF
>TRBV5-1
CASSLVGRAGFDEQYF
>TRBV5-1
CASSLGPGRAYEQYF
>TRBV7-8
CASSFAGPGNTIYF
>TRBV11-3
CASSVLAGLSYNEQFF
>TRBV12-3/TRBV12-4
CASSLRHNEKLFF
>TRBV10-3
CAISESRGGNQPQHF
>TRBV19
CASSSLAGGAYNEQFF
>TRBV9
CASSLRPSGGIQETQYF
>TRBV5-4
CASSWDSSSYEQYF
>TRBV7-2
CASSLGGAASPFF
>TRBV5-6
CASSMGLTEAFF
>TRBV12-3/TRBV12-4
CASSFQNTEAFF
>TRBV6-2/TRBV6-3
CASSEDRVFNEQFF
>TRBV6-5
CASSYSPGNRGEQFF
>TRBV12-3/TRBV12-4
CASREGIPNTGELFF
>TRBV29-1
CSVVWYRDTEAFF
>TRBV5-1
CASSPQGIQETQYF
>TRBV5-1
CASRGTGNYEQYF
>TRBV29-1
CSVAPGGDDGYTF
>TRBV20-1
CSARDDRASSTDTQYF
>TRBV5-1
CASSLRRDGEQYF
>TRBV10-2
CASSELGRDTQAFF
>TRBV6-1
CASSYIEAFF
>TRBV29-1
CSVGAGAGREQYF
>TRBV20-1
CSAHPSGEGGPDTQYF
>TRBV27
CASSLLGELFF
>TRBV4-1
CASSDLQGAKNIQYF
>TRBV11-2
CASSFVGVETQYF
>TRBV12-3/TRBV12-4
CASSAGLVDEQFF
>TRBV4-1
CASSFTGSSYEQYF
>TRBV5-1
CASSSPSGSLNEQFF
>TRBV7-8
CASAQESSYNEQFF
>TRBV12-3/TRBV12-4
CASSPTGDEQFF
>TRBV20-1
CSARGRGQHTEAFF
>TRBV7-9
CASSLNEPEKLFF
>TRBV5-1
CASSLTGLSYNEQFF
>TRBV20-1
CSARDSGRFGNTIYF
>TRBV4-1
CASSQAASGWETQYF
>TRBV25-1
CASSTGGANYGYTF
>TRBV20-1
CSARDITGSSYEQYF
>TRBV18
CASSPRGGVGNEQYF
>TRBV20-1
CSANPGVAGYGYTF
>TRBV18
CASSPGRGSEWDTQYF
>TRBV20-1
CSAVDFLDTDTQYF
>TRBV7-9
CVSSLVQGANTEAFF
>TRBV9
CASSVAGETYNSPLHF
>TRBV7-9
CASSLDWGTEAFF
>TRBV5-6
CASSSRPSSYNEQFF
>TRBV30
CAWRRGQAYNEKLFF
>TRBV5-1
CASSWGQDNSPLHF
>TRBV28
CASSLNPAEQYF
>TRBV7-9
CASSFRQGVVQETQYF